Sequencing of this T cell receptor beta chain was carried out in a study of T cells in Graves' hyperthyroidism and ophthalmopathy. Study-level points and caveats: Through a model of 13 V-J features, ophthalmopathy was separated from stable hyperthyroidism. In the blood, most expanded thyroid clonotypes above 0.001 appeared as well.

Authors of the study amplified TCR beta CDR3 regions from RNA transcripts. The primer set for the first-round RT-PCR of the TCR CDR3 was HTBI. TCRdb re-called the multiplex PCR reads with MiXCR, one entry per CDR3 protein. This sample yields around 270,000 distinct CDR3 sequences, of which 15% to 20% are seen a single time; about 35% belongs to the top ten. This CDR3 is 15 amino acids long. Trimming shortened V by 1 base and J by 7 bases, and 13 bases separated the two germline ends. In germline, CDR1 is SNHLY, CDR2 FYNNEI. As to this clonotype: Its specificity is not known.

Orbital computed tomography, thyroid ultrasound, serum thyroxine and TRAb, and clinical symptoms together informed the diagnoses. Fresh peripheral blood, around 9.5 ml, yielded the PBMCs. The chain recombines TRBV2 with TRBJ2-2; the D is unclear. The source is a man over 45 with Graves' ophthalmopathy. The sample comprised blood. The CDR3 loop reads CASSEESLHIGELFF. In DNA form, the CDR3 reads TGTGCCAGCAGTGAAGAGTCTCTCCACATCGGGGAGCTGTTTTTT.